This T cell receptor beta chain is from a study of monozygotic twins with cystic fibrosis. Overall study findings and caveats: Nucleotide-identical clonotype sharing was significantly higher within monozygotic CF twin pairs than between unrelated CF individuals. Median Simpson clonality of roughly 0.0093 suggested naive T cells predominated.

Assay used: immunoSEQ multiplex PCR; TCRdb lists only in-frame clones, some missing. Of about 24,000 clones listed, 91% were seen once; the top ten hold roughly 0.29%. CDR1 ENHRY and CDR2 SYGVKD come from the germline V gene. V shed 6 bases, J shed 6 bases, and the junction held 10 bases outside the gene matches. This CDR3 is built from 14 residues. Concerning this clone: Its target is unknown.

The sequenced sample consisted of blood. The source is a girl aged 2 to 9 with cystic fibrosis. The chain carries TRBV10-3 and TRBJ1-2; 7 bases agree with TRBD1. CDR3 nucleotides: TGTGCCATCAGCCAAGGGAGGGGGCGCGATGGCTACACCTTC. Encoded protein: CAISQGRGRDGYTF.